Below are 14 T cell receptor beta chains sequenced from a single sample in a study of monozygotic twins with inflammatory bowel disease. TCRdb re-called the 5' RACE reads, yielding one record per CDR3 amino acid sequence without DNA. This sample's table has 200,000 to 250,000 distinct CDR3 sequences. The sequencing sample was made of blood. The receptors shown here come from a human donor with ulcerative colitis or Crohn's disease, or a healthy co-twin of an affected twin (not recorded which).

The chain couples TRBV14 to TRBJ2-2; TCRdb's D call, TRBD1, is unchecked because there is no DNA. This CDR3 is built from 16 residues. Germline lookup yields CDR1 SGHDN and CDR2 FVKESK. CDR3 amino acids: CASSPRRGASTGELFF. The complete variable domain, with remaining parts taken from reference TRBV14 and TRBJ2-2, reads EAGVTQFPSHSVIEKGQTVTLRCDPISGHDNLYWYRRVMGKEIKFLLHFVKESKQDESGMPNNRFLAERTGGTYSTLKVQPAELEDSGVYFCASSPRRGASTGELFFGEGSRLTVL.

V usage is TRBV6-5 and J usage is TRBJ2-2. The germline gives CDR1 MNHEY, CDR2 SVGAGI. This CDR3 spans 12 amino acids. CDR3 protein: CASSYYTGELFF.

The rearrangement links TRBV6-1 to TRBJ1-1; TCRdb indicates TRBD1, and absent DNA this call remains unverified. The CDR3 has 14 residues. The germline V gene has CDR1 MNHNS and CDR2 SASEGT. The CDR3 here is CASSERGLNTEAFF.

The chain recombines TRBV3-1 with TRBJ2-2; the D call of TRBD2 rests on TCRdb alone, since no DNA is present to check it. Per the germline V gene, CDR1 is LGHDT and CDR2 is YNNKEL (reference sequence). CDR3 length: 16 residues. The CDR3 spells CASSQPGLVNTGELFF.

CDR3 sequence: CASSATGPNTGELFF. J is TRBJ2-2 and V is TRBV2; TCRdb's D call, TRBD1, is unchecked because there is no DNA. The germline CDR1 and CDR2 sequences are SNHLY and FYNNEI. The CDR3 is made up of 15 amino acids.

The chain is built from TRBV19 and TRBJ2-1; TCRdb indicates TRBD2, and absent DNA this call remains unverified. Germline V gene data show CDR1 as LNHDA and CDR2 as SQIVND (reference sequence). The CDR3 has 16 amino acids. CDR3 protein: CASSIQLAGGPGEQFF.

The chain is built from TRBV2 and TRBJ1-2; TCRdb calls TRBD1, which cannot be checked without DNA. Germline V gene lookup returns CDR1 SNHLY and CDR2 FYNNEI. This CDR3 is 15 amino acids long. CDR3 sequence reads: CASRITGGAGYGYTF.

The rearrangement uses TRBV5-1 and TRBJ1-1; TCRdb names TRBD1, which stays unverified in the absence of DNA. CDR1 is SGHRS, CDR2 YFSETQ, per germline. The CDR3 has 15 amino acids. The CDR3 spells CASTLRAGADTEAFF.

The rearrangement joins TRBV10-2 to TRBJ1-5. This CDR3 has 13 residues. Germline V gene data show CDR1 as WSHSY and CDR2 as SAAADI. The CDR3 sequence: CASSEYSNQPQHF.

This chain joins TRBV4-3 and TRBJ1-1; with no DNA, the TCRdb D assignment of TRBD1 cannot be verified. Germline CDR1 reads LGHNA; CDR2 reads YSLEER. This CDR3 contains 15 residues. CDR3 in amino acids: CASRARKGMNTEAFF.

This sequence joins TRBV20-1 and TRBJ2-6; the D call from TCRdb, TRBD1, cannot be confirmed without DNA. This CDR3 comprises 17 residues. From germline, CDR1 is DFQATT and CDR2 SNEGSKA (reference sequence). The CDR3 loop is CSANGRDRVSGANVLTF.

The chain carries TRBV5-1 and TRBJ2-1; TCRdb's assignment of TRBD1 cannot be checked, as there is no DNA. CDR1 is SGHRS and CDR2 is YFSETQ in the germline V gene. The CDR3 covers 20 residues. The chain's CDR3 is CASSPEGGGAASSSYNEQFF.

V and J are TRBV3-1 and TRBJ2-7; the TCRdb D gene call, TRBD1, has no DNA to confirm it. Germline CDR1 and CDR2: LGHDT and YNNKEL (reference sequence). This CDR3 comprises 14 residues. The chain's CDR3 is CASSQGTGIYEQYF.

J is TRBJ2-7 and V is TRBV28; TCRdb picks TRBD2, but there is no DNA to check that call. CDR1 is MDHEN, CDR2 SYDVKM, per germline. This CDR3 is 15 amino acids long. CDR3 amino acids: CASSPGLAGTYEQYF.